This is a list of T cell receptor beta chains from one sample in a study of early T cells in non-severe SARS-CoV-2 infection. TCRdb re-derived calls from the 5' RACE reads in MiXCR, one entry per CDR3 protein. The sample lists tens of thousands of distinct CDR3 sequences, over 10% seen once, with approximately 4.7% in the top ten. The sequencing input was whole blood. The receptor source for this set is an adult who was a healthcare worker with PCR-confirmed SARS-CoV-2 infection or an uninfected control (not recorded which). CDR3s include the opening cysteine and the closing phenylalanine or tryptophan. D genes are given only for firm matches. For some rows the clone size is stated as once, few or many, or as a class when expanded; others skip it.

j_call	clone_size	v_call	d_call	cdr3_aa	cdr3_nt
TRBJ2-2	NA	TRBV29-1	NA	CSVRGASRGTGELFF	TGCAGCGTCCGGGGGGCGAGTCGTGGCACCGGGGAGCTGTTTTTT
TRBJ1-1	NA	TRBV12-3/TRBV12-4	NA	CASSLGHHMNTEAFF	TGTGCCAGCAGTTTAGGGCACCACATGAACACTGAAGCTTTCTTT
TRBJ2-2	many	TRBV29-1	NA	CSVGPAAGELFF	TGCAGCGTGGGACCCGCGGCCGGGGAGCTGTTTTTT
TRBJ2-2	NA	TRBV7-6	NA	CASSSSEGGELFF	TGTGCCAGCAGCTCCTCTGAGGGCGGGGAGCTGTTTTTT
TRBJ2-7	many	TRBV7-6	NA	CASSTPRGATGGEQYF	TGTGCCAGCAGCACCCCCCGGGGGGCGACTGGGGGCGAGCAGTACTTC
TRBJ2-7	few	TRBV6-2/TRBV6-3	TRBD1	CASSYRGQIRYEQYF	TGTGCCAGCAGTTACAGGGGGCAGATCCGCTACGAGCAGTACTTC
TRBJ2-7	few	TRBV27	NA	CASSQTPYEQYF	TGTGCCAGCAGTCAAACCCCTTACGAGCAGTACTTC
TRBJ1-1	many	TRBV9	NA	CASSVQDTEAFF	TGTGCCAGCAGCGTTCAGGACACTGAAGCTTTCTTT
TRBJ1-5	NA	TRBV21-1	NA	CASTERVPYQPQHF	TGTGCCAGCACGGAGAGGGTCCCTTATCAGCCCCAGCATTTT
TRBJ1-5	many	TRBV18	NA	CASSSENQPQHF	TGTGCCAGCTCCTCTGAGAATCAGCCCCAGCATTTT
TRBJ1-6	few	TRBV4-3	NA	CTSSQDFTGSPLHF	TGCACCAGCAGCCAAGATTTTACGGGCTCACCCCTCCACTTT
TRBJ2-3	many	TRBV27	NA	CASQHAGRITDTQYF	TGTGCCAGCCAGCACGCGGGACGGATTACAGATACGCAGTATTTT
TRBJ2-7	few	TRBV6-6	TRBD1	CASKDSGTGSYEQYF	TGTGCCAGCAAAGATTCCGGGACAGGGTCTTACGAGCAGTACTTC
TRBJ1-4	few	TRBV20-1	TRBD1	CSANTGTGPEKLFF	TGCAGTGCCAATACCGGGACAGGACCTGAAAAACTGTTTTTT
TRBJ1-6	NA	TRBV5-1	NA	CASSSRSSPLHF	TGCGCCAGCAGCTCGAGGAGTTCACCCCTCCACTTT
TRBJ2-5	NA	TRBV29-1	NA	CSVVEDWARGTQYF	TGCAGCGTTGTAGAGGATTGGGCCAGGGGGACCCAGTACTTC
TRBJ2-5	many	TRBV11-2	TRBD1	CASSLDGTGGRETQYF	TGTGCCAGCAGCTTAGACGGGACAGGGGGTCGAGAGACCCAGTACTTC
TRBJ1-5	many	TRBV7-9	TRBD1	CASSFQGANQPQHF	TGTGCCAGCAGCTTTCAGGGGGCAAATCAGCCCCAGCATTTT
TRBJ2-3	many	TRBV18	TRBD2	CASSPSLLAGEPDTDTQYF	TGTGCCAGCTCACCAAGTCTGCTAGCGGGGGAGCCAGACACAGATACGCAGTATTTT
TRBJ2-2	many	TRBV9	NA	CASRNTGELFF	TGTGCCAGCAGAAACACCGGGGAGCTGTTTTTT
TRBJ2-7	many	TRBV18	NA	CASSPVRDPYEQYF	TGTGCCAGCTCACCGGTGAGGGATCCCTACGAGCAGTACTTC
TRBJ2-2	NA	TRBV20-1	NA	CSARVQASGELFF	TGCAGTGCTAGGGTACAGGCATCCGGGGAGCTGTTTTTT
TRBJ2-3	many	TRBV4-1	NA	CASSLQRAEDTQYF	TGCGCCAGCAGCCTCCAGAGGGCGGAAGATACGCAGTATTTT
TRBJ1-2	few	TRBV24-1	NA	CATSAQGDGYTF	TGTGCCACCAGTGCCCAGGGTGATGGCTACACCTTC
TRBJ1-5	many	TRBV6-4	NA	CASSDSADSNQPQHF	TGTGCCAGCAGTGACTCGGCAGATAGCAATCAGCCCCAGCATTTT
TRBJ2-7	few	TRBV27	TRBD1	CASSSGTGGSYEQYF	TGTGCCAGCAGTTCCGGGACAGGGGGTTCCTACGAGCAGTACTTC
TRBJ2-7	many	TRBV6-2/TRBV6-3	TRBD1	CASRIGTGLYEQYF	TGTGCCAGCAGAATAGGGACAGGCCTCTACGAGCAGTACTTC
TRBJ1-5	few	TRBV6-6	NA	CASSDHQGPQGHQPQHF	TGTGCCAGCAGTGACCATCAGGGGCCCCAAGGCCATCAGCCCCAGCATTTT
TRBJ2-1	few	TRBV10-1	NA	CASSPGLHNEQFF	TGCGCCAGCAGTCCGGGACTCCACAATGAGCAGTTCTTC
TRBJ2-5	many	TRBV6-6	NA	CASSSMTGGETQYF	TGTGCCAGCAGTTCCATGACAGGCGGGGAGACCCAGTACTTC